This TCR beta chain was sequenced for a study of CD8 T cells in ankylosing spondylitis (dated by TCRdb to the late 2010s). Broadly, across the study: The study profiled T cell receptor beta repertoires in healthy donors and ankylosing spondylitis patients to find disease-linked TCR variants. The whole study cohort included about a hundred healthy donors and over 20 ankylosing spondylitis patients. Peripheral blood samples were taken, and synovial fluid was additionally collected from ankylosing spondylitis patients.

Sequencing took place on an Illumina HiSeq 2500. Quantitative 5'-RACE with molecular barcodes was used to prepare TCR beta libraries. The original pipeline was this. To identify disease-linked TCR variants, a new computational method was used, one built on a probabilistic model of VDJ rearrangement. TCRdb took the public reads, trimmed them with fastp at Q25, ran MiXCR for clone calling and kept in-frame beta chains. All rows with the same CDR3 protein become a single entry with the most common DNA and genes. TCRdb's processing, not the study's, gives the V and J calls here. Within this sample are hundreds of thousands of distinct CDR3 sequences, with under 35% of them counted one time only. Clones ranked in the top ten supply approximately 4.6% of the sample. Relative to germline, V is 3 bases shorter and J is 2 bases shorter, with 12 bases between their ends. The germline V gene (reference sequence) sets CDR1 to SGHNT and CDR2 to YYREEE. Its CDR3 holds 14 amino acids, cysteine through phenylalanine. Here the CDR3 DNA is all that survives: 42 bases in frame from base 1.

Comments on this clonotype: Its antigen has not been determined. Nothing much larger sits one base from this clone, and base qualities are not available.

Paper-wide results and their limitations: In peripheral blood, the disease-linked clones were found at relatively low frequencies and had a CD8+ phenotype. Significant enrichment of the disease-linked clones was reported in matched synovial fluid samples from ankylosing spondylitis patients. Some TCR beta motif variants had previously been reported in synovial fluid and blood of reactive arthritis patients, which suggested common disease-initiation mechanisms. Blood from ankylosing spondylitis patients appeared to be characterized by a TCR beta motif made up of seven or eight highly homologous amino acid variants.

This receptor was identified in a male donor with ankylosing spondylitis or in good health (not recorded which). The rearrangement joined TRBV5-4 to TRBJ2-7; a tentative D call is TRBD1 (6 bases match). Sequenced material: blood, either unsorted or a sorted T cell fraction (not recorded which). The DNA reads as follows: TGTGCCAGCAGCTCTCGACAGGACACCTACGAGCAGTACTTC. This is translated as CASSSRQDTYEQYF.